These 20 T cell receptor beta chains were sequenced from one sample in a study of cytomegalovirus exposure and HLA in healthy donors. 60 Vbeta and 13 Jbeta primers were used in PCR. Sequencing was performed with immunoSEQ multiplex PCR; in TCRdb, only in-frame clones are kept and a portion is missing. This table holds about 150,000 clones, approximately 80% found once. Sequencing input: PBMCs. Receptors were obtained from a man younger than 45 in good health and CMV-seropositive.

The rearrangement links TRBV11-2 to TRBJ1-4, with a tentative D call TRBD1 (5 bases). V was cut by 6 bases and J by 5 bases, with 13 bases left in between. This CDR3 contains 14 residues. The germline gives CDR1 SGHAT, CDR2 FQNNGV. CDR3 region: CASRYLGGNEKLFF. The CDR3 coding sequence is TGTGCCAGCAGATATCTTGGGGGGAATGAAAAACTGTTTTTT.

Comment on this clone: An end of the junction does not agree with germline; a read error may underlie this. This chain connects TRBV7-9 to TRBJ2-2; D possibly corresponds to TRBD1 (6 bases). The germline V gene encodes CDR1 SEHNR and CDR2 FQNEAQ (reference sequence). The CDR3 totals 15 residues. The CDR3 sequence is CSSSRWPGDTGELFF. The CDR3 region has the DNA TGTTCCAGCAGCCGGTGGCCAGGGGACACCGGGGAGCTGTTTTTT.

V gene TRBV30 combines with J gene TRBJ2-5, with 7 bases identical to TRBD2. This CDR3 region has 14 residues. V shed 5 bases and J 5 bases; nucleotides not matched to a gene: 11. The germline V gene has CDR1 GTSNPN and CDR2 SVGIG (reference sequence). CDR3 bases: TGTGCCTGGGCGGGGGAGCCCCGGGGGGAGACCCAGTACTTC. Protein: CAWAGEPRGETQYF.

This clone was observed a few times. V gene TRBV28 combines with J gene TRBJ1-5; D gene ambiguous. The CDR3 spans 15 residues. CDR1 MDHEN and CDR2 SYDVKM come from the germline V gene. Trimming stripped 5 bases from V and 2 bases from J, with 13 bases between. The CDR3, as DNA: TGTGCCAGCAGTCCAGCCCAGGTAGGCAATCAGCCCCAGCATTTT. Residues: CASSPAQVGNQPQHF.

This chain joins TRBV19 and TRBJ2-1; 11 bases map to TRBD2. The CDR3 consists of 15 residues. Germline assignment: CDR1 LNHDA and CDR2 SQIVND (reference sequence). V lost 4 bases and J lost 9; bases outside the gene matches: 8. The CDR3 spells CASSNSGRALGEQFF. The CDR3 DNA reads TGTGCCAGTAGTAATAGCGGGAGGGCCTTAGGTGAGCAGTTCTTC.

The chain carries TRBV28 and TRBJ1-5, with D tentatively TRBD1 (5 bases). Germline CDR1 is MDHEN and CDR2 is SYDVKM. The V and J ends lost 6 bases and 8 bases respectively, with 14 bases between them. This CDR3 region has 13 residues. The CDR3 is CASRRGGLEPQHF. The DNA for the CDR3 is TGTGCCAGCAGACGGGGGGGGTTGGAGCCCCAGCATTTT.

The chain joins TRBV25-1 to TRBJ2-7, with 7 bases matching TRBD1. V was clipped by 3 bases and J by 3 bases; unmatched bases: 2. Germline V lookup: CDR1 MGHDK, CDR2 SYGVNS. CDR3 length: 13 residues. The CDR3 reads CASSETGIYEQYF. The CDR3 coding sequence is TGTGCCAGCAGTGAGACAGGGATCTACGAGCAGTACTTC.

The chain is built from TRBV5-5 and TRBJ2-1; 8 bases match TRBD1. The CDR3 is 14 residues long. After removal of 5 bases from V and 4 bases from J, the junction contained 5 bases not matched to a gene. Germline assignment: CDR1 SGHKS and CDR2 YYEKEE (reference sequence). CDR3 nucleotides: TGTGCCAGCAGTGTCGGACAGGGTTACAATGAGCAGTTCTTC. Translated: CASSVGQGYNEQFF.

The chain joins TRBV15 to TRBJ2-4; maybe TRBD2 (5 bases). CDR1 and CDR2 (germline): LNHNV, YYDKDF (reference sequence). The CDR3 contains 15 residues. Trimming pared 2 bases from V and 0 bases from J, leaving 8 bases between. CDR3 coding DNA: TGTGCCACCAGCAGACACGGGGAAGCCAAAAACATTCAGTACTTC. It yields the protein CATSRHGEAKNIQYF. Full variable domain (outside the CDR3, taken from reference TRBV15 and TRBJ2-4): DAMVIQNPRYQVTQFGKPVTLSCSQTLNHNVMYWYQQKSSQAPKLLFHYYDKDFNNEADTPDNFQSRRPNTSFCFLDIRSPGLGDTAMYLCATSRHGEAKNIQYFGAGTRLSVL.

This clone was counted a few times. V usage is TRBV15 and J usage is TRBJ1-3; unclear D gene. From germline, CDR1 is LNHNV and CDR2 YYDKDF (reference sequence). The V and J ends lost 1 base and 0 bases respectively, with 10 bases between them. The CDR3 covers 16 residues. The CDR3 DNA is TGTGCCACCAGCAGAGCTCGGGGAAACTCTGGAAACACCATATATTTT. It codes for CATSRARGNSGNTIYF.

CDR3 nucleotide sequence: TGTGCCAGCAGCTATGGAGACGAGCAGTACTTC. It encodes CASSYGDEQYF. The chain combines TRBV5-8 with TRBJ2-7; no clear D gene. Deletions cut 3 bases from V and 5 bases from J, with 6 bases between. CDR1 and CDR2 (germline): SGHTS, YDEGEE. The length of the CDR3 is 11 residues.

The chain has TRBV11-3 and TRBJ2-1, with 11 nucleotides matching TRBD1. Trimming took 5 bases from V and 6 from J; bases not matched to a gene: 6. The germline gives CDR1 SGHNT, CDR2 YENEEA. CDR3 length: 15 residues. The DNA for the CDR3 is TGTGCCAGCAGCCCAGGACAGGGGGCAACCAATGAGCAGTTCTTC. The encoded protein is CASSPGQGATNEQFF.

The chain joins TRBV18 to TRBJ1-1, with 9 bases identical to TRBD1. Unmatched junction bases numbered 7, after V lost 6 bases and J lost 5 bases. Looked up from germline, CDR1 is KGHSH and CDR2 is LQKENI. The CDR3 consists of 14 residues. CDR3 amino acids: CASSSGQGGTEAFF. CDR3 bases: TGTGCCAGCTCGTCGGGACAGGGAGGGACTGAAGCTTTCTTT.

The V and J genes are TRBV28 and TRBJ1-2; D might be TRBD1 (5 bases). The V gene's germline CDR1 is MDHEN and CDR2 SYDVKM. Trimming removed 5 bases at V and 7 bases at J, with 17 bases between. The CDR3 loop spans 14 amino acids. The CDR3 is CASSPGATDRGYTF. The CDR3 DNA reads TGTGCCAGCAGTCCGGGCGCGACAGATCGTGGCTACACCTTC.

The chain uses TRBV7-9 and TRBJ1-1; TRBD1 might be the D (5 bases). Trimming removed 5 bases from V and 6 bases from J, with 13 bases in between. This CDR3 comprises 13 residues. Per germline, CDR1 SEHNR and CDR2 FQNEAQ (reference sequence). The CDR3 is CASSDGRGAEAFF. CDR3 sequence (DNA): TGTGCCAGCAGCGACGGGCGGGGGGCTGAAGCTTTCTTT.

By share, this clone counts as medium-sized (0.01 to 0.1%). Other DNA sequences in the sample encode the same CDR3. J is TRBJ1-2 and V is TRBV28; a possible D gene is TRBD1 (6 bases). The V end lost 5 bases, the J end lost 6 bases, and 13 bases lay between the germline ends. Germline CDR1 and CDR2: MDHEN and SYDVKM. The CDR3 extends over 13 amino acids. The CDR3 spells CASSVRGADGYTF. The CDR3, as DNA: TGTGCCAGCAGTGTCAGGGGCGCAGATGGCTACACCTTC.

V usage is TRBV4-2 and J usage is TRBJ1-3; no reliable D call. The germline V and J ends were trimmed by 3 bases and 2 bases, with 8 bases remaining between them. This CDR3 has 14 residues. Germline CDR1 LGHNA, CDR2 YNFKEQ. The CDR3 DNA follows: TGTGCCAGCAGCCAGGATCGGGCTGGAAACACCATATATTTT. Protein sequence: CASSQDRAGNTIYF.

In its sample, this clone was seen a few times. The junction departs from the called germline gene at one end, perhaps through a read error. The chain employs TRBV5-4 and TRBJ2-7, with 10 bases that match TRBD1. CDR3 size: 13 residues. Germline CDR1 reads SGHNT; CDR2 reads YYREEE (reference sequence). The CDR3: CASSLEGQGKTLF. The CDR3, as DNA: TGTGCCAGCAGCTTGGAGGGACAGGGGAAAACCCTCTTC.

CDR3 loop: CASRERVGGESDTQYF. CDR3 sequence (DNA): TGCGCCAGCAGGGAAAGAGTAGGGGGAGAGTCAGATACGCAGTATTTT. This chain uses TRBV4-1 with TRBJ2-3, with D possibly TRBD1 on 6 matching bases. The ends were cut back, 6 bases at V and 4 bases at J, with 20 bases in the middle. The CDR3 extends over 16 amino acids. Germline V gene lookup returns CDR1 MGHRA and CDR2 YSYEKL.

The rearrangement uses TRBV7-9 and TRBJ2-7, with 13 bases aligning to TRBD2. The CDR3 contains 18 residues. CDR1 and CDR2 from the germline V gene are SEHNR and FQNEAQ (reference sequence). With V trimmed by 5 bases and J by 6 bases, 16 bases remained unmatched. CDR3 bases: TGTGCCAGCAGCCACTTTAAACTAGCGGGAGGGCGTATGCGCGAGCAGTACTTC. It specifies CASSHFKLAGGRMREQYF.